Following are 5 T cell receptor beta chains from one sample sequenced in a study of spatial heterogeneity in lung cancer. TCRdb fed the 5' RACE reads into MiXCR, producing one record per CDR3 protein. Altogether some 54,000 distinct CDR3 sequences are present, around 7% being singletons, with the ten largest covering 35% to 45%. The time point denotes: blood at routine non-recurrence follow-up after resection. Whole RNA, isolated from tumor, nontumor lung or frozen PBMC, was sequenced without prior sorting. Specimen: PBMCs, collected at follow-up. All receptors derive from a female donor with early-stage non-small cell lung cancer.

The J gene is TRBJ2-2, the V gene TRBV13; weak D call: TRBD2 (5 bases). Trimming took off 5 bases at V and 4 bases at J, with 14 bases between the two ends. The CDR3 is 15 amino acids. Germline V gives CDR1 PRHDT, CDR2 FYEKMQ (reference sequence). The CDR3 loop is CASSPGLDFTGELFF. The CDR3 bases are TGTGCCAGCAGCCCCGGACTCGATTTCACCGGGGAGCTGTTTTTT.

This clonotype was detected ten times or more. The genes are TRBV6-2 or TRBV6-3 and TRBJ2-1; possible D gene TRBD1, 6 bases. The germline CDR1 and CDR2 sequences are MNHEY and SVGEGT. The CDR3 sequence is 15 residues long. The V gene lost 6 bases and the J gene lost 5 bases, with 17 bases spanning the gap. The CDR3 loop is CASRRTARSHNEQFF. In DNA form, the CDR3 reads TGTGCCAGCAGGAGGACAGCCCGGAGCCACAATGAGCAGTTCTTC.

This clonotype was detected many times. J is TRBJ1-1 and V is TRBV20-1; 9 bases align to TRBD1. Germline loops: CDR1 DFQATT, CDR2 SNEGSKA (reference sequence). The CDR3 runs 15 residues. After removal of 5 bases from V and 2 bases from J, the junction contained 9 bases not matched to a gene. The DNA of the CDR3 is TGCAGTGCTCAAAGTACAGGGGGCAAAAACACTGAAGCTTTCTTT. This sequence encodes CSAQSTGGKNTEAFF.

V and J are TRBV5-1 and TRBJ2-5; perhaps TRBD1 as D (5 bases). Germline-derived CDR1 and CDR2 are SGHRS and YFSETQ. Trimming left V 0 bases short and J 5 bases short, with 11 bases between. The CDR3 extends over 14 amino acids. The CDR3 coding sequence is TGCGCCAGCAGCTTGGCCCTCAGGGATGAGACCCAGTACTTC. Amino acid sequence: CASSLALRDETQYF.

This clonotype was detected a few times. The chain is built from TRBV5-1 and TRBJ1-2; D ambiguous. V dropped 1 base and J dropped 4 bases, with 11 bases sitting between them. CDR1 and CDR2 (germline): SGHRS, YFSETQ. The CDR3 has 14 residues. The CDR3: CASSLCRRTYGYTF. As DNA, the CDR3 is TGCGCCAGCAGCTTGTGCAGGCGGACCTATGGCTACACCTTC. The full variable domain, its missing parts supplied by reference TRBV5-1 and TRBJ1-2, is KAGVTQTPRYLIKTRGQQVTLSCSPISGHRSVSWYQQTPGQGLQFLFEYFSETQRNKGNFPGRFSGRQFSNSRSEMNVSTLELGDSALYLCASSLCRRTYGYTFGSGTRLTVV.